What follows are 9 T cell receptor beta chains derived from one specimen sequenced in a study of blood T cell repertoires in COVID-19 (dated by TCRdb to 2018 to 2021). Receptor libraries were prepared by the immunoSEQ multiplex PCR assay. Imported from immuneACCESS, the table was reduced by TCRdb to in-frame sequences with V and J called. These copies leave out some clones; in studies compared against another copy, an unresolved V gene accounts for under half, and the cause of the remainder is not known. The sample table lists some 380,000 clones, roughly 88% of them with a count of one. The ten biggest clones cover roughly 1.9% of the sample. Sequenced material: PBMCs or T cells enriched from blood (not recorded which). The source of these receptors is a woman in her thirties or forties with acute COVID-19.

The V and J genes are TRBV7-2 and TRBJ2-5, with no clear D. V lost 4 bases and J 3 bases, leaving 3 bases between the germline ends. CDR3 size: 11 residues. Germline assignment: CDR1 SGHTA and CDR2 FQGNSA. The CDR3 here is CASSSKETQYF. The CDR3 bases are TGTGCCAGCAGCTCTAAAGAGACCCAGTACTTC.

CDR3 sequence: CASSSRGTAYNSPLHF. CDR3 sequence (DNA): TGTGCCAGCAGCTCCCGGGGAACAGCCTATAATTCACCCCTCCACTTT. The chain couples TRBV5-6 to TRBJ1-6; the D is unclear. This CDR3 region has 16 residues. From germline, CDR1 is SGHDT and CDR2 YYEEEE. Trimming took off 3 bases at V and 2 bases at J, with 12 bases between the two ends. Full variable domain (rest looked up from reference TRBV5-6 and TRBJ1-6): DAGVTQSPTHLIKTRGQQVTLRCSPKSGHDTVSWYQQALGQGPQFIFQYYEEEERQRGNFPDRFSGHQFPNYSSELNVNALLLGDSALYLCASSSRGTAYNSPLHFGNGTRLTVT.

CDR3 in DNA: TGTGCCAGCAGGGTGAGCACCAATCGGGGGACTGAAGCTTTCTTT. Residues: CASRVSTNRGTEAFF. The rearrangement uses TRBV6-5 and TRBJ1-1, with D tentatively TRBD1 (5 bases). V was shortened by 6 bases and J by 5 bases, with 19 bases between the two germline ends. The CDR3 sequence is 15 residues long. Germline V lookup: CDR1 MNHEY, CDR2 SVGAGI.

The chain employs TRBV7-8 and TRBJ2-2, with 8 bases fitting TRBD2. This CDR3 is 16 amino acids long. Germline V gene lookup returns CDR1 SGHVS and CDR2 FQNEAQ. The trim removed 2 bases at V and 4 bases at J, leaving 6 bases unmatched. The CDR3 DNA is TGTGCCAGCAGCTTACCCGGGGGGGCGGCCACCGGGGAGCTGTTTTTT. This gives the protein CASSLPGGAATGELFF.

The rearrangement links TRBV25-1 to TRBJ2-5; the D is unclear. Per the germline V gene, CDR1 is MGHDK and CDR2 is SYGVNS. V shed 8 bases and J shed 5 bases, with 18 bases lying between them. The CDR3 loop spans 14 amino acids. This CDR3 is CASENTRARETQYF. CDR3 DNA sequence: TGTGCCAGCGAAAACACACGAGCGAGGGAGACCCAGTACTTC.

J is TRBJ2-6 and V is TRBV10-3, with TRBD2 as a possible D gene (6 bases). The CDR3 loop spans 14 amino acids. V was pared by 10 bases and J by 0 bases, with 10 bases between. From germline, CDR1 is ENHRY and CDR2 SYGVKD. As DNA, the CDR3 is TGTGCCAACTCGGGAGACTCTGGGGCCAACGTCCTGACTTTC. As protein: CANSGDSGANVLTF.

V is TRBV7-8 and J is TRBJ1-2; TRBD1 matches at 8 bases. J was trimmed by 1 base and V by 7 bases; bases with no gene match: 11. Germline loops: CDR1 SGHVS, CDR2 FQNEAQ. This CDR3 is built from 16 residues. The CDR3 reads CASTGGTGAINYGYTF. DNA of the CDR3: TGTGCCAGCACTGGAGGGACAGGAGCAATTAACTATGGCTACACCTTC.

As DNA, the CDR3 is TGTGCCAGCAGCCCAGGGACTAGGTGGTCCACAGATACGCAGTATTTT. This codes for CASSPGTRWSTDTQYF. J is TRBJ2-3 and V is TRBV3-1 (or the pseudogene TRBV3-2); TRBD2 matches 8 bases. CDR3 length equals 16 residues. The trim removed 4 bases at V and 2 bases at J, leaving 8 bases unmatched. The V gene's germline CDR1 is LGHDT and CDR2 YNNKEL (reference sequence).

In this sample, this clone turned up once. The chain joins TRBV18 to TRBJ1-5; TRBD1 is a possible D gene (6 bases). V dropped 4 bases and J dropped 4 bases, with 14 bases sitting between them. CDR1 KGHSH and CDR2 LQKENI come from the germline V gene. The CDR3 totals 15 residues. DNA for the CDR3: TGTGCCAGCTCACGGGGAGGGGGGCAAAATCAGCCCCAGCATTTT. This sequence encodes CASSRGGGQNQPQHF.